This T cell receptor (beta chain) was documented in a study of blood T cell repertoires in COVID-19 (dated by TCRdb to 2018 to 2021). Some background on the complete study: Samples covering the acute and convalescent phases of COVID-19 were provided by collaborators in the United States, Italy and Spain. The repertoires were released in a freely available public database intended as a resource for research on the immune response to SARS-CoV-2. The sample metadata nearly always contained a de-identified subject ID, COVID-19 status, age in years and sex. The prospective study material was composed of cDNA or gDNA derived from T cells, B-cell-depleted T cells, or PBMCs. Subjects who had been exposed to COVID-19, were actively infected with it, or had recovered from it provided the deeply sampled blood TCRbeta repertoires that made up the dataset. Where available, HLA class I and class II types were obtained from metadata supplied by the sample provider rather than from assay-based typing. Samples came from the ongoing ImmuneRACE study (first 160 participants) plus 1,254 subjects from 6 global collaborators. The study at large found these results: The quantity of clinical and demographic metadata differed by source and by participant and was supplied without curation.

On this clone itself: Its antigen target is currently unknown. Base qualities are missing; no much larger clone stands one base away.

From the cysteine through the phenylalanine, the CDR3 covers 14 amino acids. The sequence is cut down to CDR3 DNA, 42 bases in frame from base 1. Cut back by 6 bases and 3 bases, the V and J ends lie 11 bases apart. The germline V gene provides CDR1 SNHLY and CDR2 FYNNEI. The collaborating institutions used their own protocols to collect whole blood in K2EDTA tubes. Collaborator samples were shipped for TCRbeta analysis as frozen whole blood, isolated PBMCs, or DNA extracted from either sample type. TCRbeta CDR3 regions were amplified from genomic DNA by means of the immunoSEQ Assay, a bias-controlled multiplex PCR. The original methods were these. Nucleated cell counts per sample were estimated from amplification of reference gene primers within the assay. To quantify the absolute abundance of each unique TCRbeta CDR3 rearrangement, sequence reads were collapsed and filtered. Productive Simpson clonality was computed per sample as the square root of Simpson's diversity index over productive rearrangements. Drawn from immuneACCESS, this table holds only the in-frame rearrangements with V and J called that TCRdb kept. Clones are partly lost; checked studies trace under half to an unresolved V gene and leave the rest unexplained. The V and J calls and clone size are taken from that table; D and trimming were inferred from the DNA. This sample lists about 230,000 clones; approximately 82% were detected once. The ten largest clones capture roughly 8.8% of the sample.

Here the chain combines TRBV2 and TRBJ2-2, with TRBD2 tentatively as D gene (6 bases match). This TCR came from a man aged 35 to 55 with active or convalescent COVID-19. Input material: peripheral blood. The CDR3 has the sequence CASRRDEDTGELFF. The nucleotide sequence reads TGTGCCAGCAGGCGGGACGAGGACACCGGGGAGCTGTTTTTT.